A single T cell receptor (beta chain) is shown here with its context. What this receptor recognizes is not known. There are no base qualities to consult, and no much larger clone falls within one base. This entry comes from a study of CD4 T cell repertoires in COVID-19 (dated by TCRdb to about 2021). Study-wide context: To analyze cross-reactivity, CFSE-low cells were expanded with IL-2 for around ten days and then labeled again and restimulated with spike proteins from other coronaviruses. The study characterized naturally processed CD4+ T cell responses to SARS-CoV-2 spike and nucleoprotein in COVID-19-recovered individuals, using TCR Vbeta sequencing to assess clonal composition. In a few recovered individuals, the TCR Vbeta repertoire of SARS-CoV-2-reactive T cells was analyzed at the subset level.

Receptor libraries were prepared by the immunoSEQ multiplex PCR assay. Per the original workflow: To quantify how much the repertoires of different subsets overlapped, the Chao-Jaccard similarity index was used along with counts of shared clonotypes. Drawn from immuneACCESS, this table holds only the in-frame rearrangements with V and J called that TCRdb kept. Clones are partly lost; checked studies trace under half to an unresolved V gene and leave the rest unexplained. The V and J calls and the clone size are those of that table, but D and trimming were determined from the DNA. Counted in this sample were some 71,000 clones; roughly 80% of them appeared once. Jointly, the top ten make up roughly 0.6% of the sample. The paper as a whole reports these results and caveats: Several of the most expanded SARS-CoV-2-reactive clonotypes were found to be shared between two or all three memory subsets, suggesting intraclonal diversification. Between roughly 6.5 and 27% of SARS-CoV-2 clonotypes were also detected in SARS-CoV and/or HKU1 spike-stimulated secondary cultures, consistent with cross-reactivity.

Trimming accounts for 2 bases at V and 0 bases at J, while the number of junction bases matched to no gene is 13. Looking up the germline V gene yields CDR1 KGHSH and CDR2 LQKENI. Counted from cysteine to phenylalanine, this CDR3 has 22 amino acids. The retained sequence is limited to the CDR3, 66 bases, with the frame set at the first base. The sample's time point label, decoded: sample from a COVID-19-recovered individual after infection. Patients who had recovered from mild-to-severe COVID-19 served as donors. Uncultured memory T cell samples were subjected to sequencing directly after ex vivo isolation. CD4+ total memory, central memory, effector memory and circulating T follicular helper cells were isolated from peripheral blood mononuclear cells.

This receptor chain uses TRBV18 and TRBJ2-1; TRBD2 agrees with 16 junctional bases. The specimen comprised CD4+ T cells from peripheral blood, sampled after recovery from COVID-19. The TCR originated in a human donor who had COVID-19. This receptor carries the CDR3 CASSPVLPGLAGGASSYNEQFF. The nucleotides read TGTGCCAGCTCACCAGTGCTACCGGGACTAGCGGGAGGGGCTTCCTCCTACAATGAGCAGTTCTTC. When the CDR3 is completed using the reference TRBV18 and TRBJ2-1 genes on either side, the full variable domain is NAGVMQNPRHLVRRRGQEARLRCSPMKGHSHVYWYRQLPEEGLKFMVYLQKENIIDESGMPKERFSAEFPKEGPSILRIQQVVRGDSAAYFCASSPVLPGLAGGASSYNEQFFGPGTRLTVL.